Listed here are 15 T cell receptor beta chains from one sample, sequenced in a study of cytomegalovirus exposure and HLA in healthy donors. The PCR employed 60 Vbeta primers together with 13 Jbeta primers. TCRdb keeps only in-frame clones here, not all; method: immunoSEQ multiplex PCR. In the table there are approximately 160,000 clones, roughly 80% of which are singletons. The sequenced sample consisted of PBMCs. Receptors originate from a man aged 25-45 years in good health and CMV-seropositive.

This chain connects TRBV15 to TRBJ2-3; 9 positions match TRBD1. The junction had 8 bases not matched to a gene; V was cut back by 1 base and J by 0 bases. This CDR3 has 18 amino acids. Germline V gives CDR1 LNHNV, CDR2 YYDKDF (reference sequence). CDR3 DNA: TGTGCCACCAGCAGAGCCGGACAGGGGCTCTCTAGCACAGATACGCAGTATTTT. It specifies CATSRAGQGLSSTDTQYF.

The chain links TRBV4-3 to TRBJ2-7; D remains unclear. This CDR3 is built from 14 residues. Trimming removed 1 base from V and 3 bases from J, with 10 bases in between. The germline CDR1 and CDR2 sequences are LGHNA and YSLEER. CDR3 bases: TGCGCCAGCAGCCAAGGACCCGAGCGCTACGAGCAGTACTTC. Amino acids: CASSQGPERYEQYF.

As for this clone: The junction differs from germline at one of its ends, possibly a read error. The chain is built from TRBV5-4 and TRBJ1-3; tentatively, D is TRBD1 (6 bases). Germline-derived CDR1 and CDR2 are SGHNT and YYREEE (reference sequence). This CDR3 contains 16 residues. Written as DNA, the CDR3 is TGTGCCAACAGCTTGTATGGGGGCGCTTCTGGAAACACCATATATTTT. Translating gives CANSLYGGASGNTIYF.

The sample holds one count of this clone. This chain links TRBV5-8 with TRBJ1-2; 8 bases map to TRBD1. The CDR3 is 14 amino acids. CDR1 and CDR2 (germline): SGHTS, YDEGEE. Unmatched junction bases numbered 9, after V lost 3 bases and J lost 8 bases. CDR3 nucleotide sequence: TGTGCCAGCAGCTCCGGACAGGGTTTTTGGGGCTACACCTTC. This gives the protein CASSSGQGFWGYTF.

The chain is built from TRBV6-5 and TRBJ1-2; 7 nucleotides agree with TRBD1. CDR3 size: 13 residues. Per germline, CDR1 MNHEY and CDR2 SVGAGI. V shed 4 bases and J 7 bases; nucleotides not matched to a gene: 6. The CDR3 nucleotides read TGTGCCAGCAGTTCTAGTCAGGGGGTTGGCTACACCTTC. Amino acids: CASSSSQGVGYTF.

CDR3 in DNA: TGTGCCAGCAGCTTAGCTCATTACAATGAGCAGTTCTTC. Its translation is CASSLAHYNEQFF. The chain combines TRBV11-1 with TRBJ2-1; unclear D gene. Trimming removed 0 bases at V and 4 bases at J, with 4 bases between. Germline V gene lookup returns CDR1 SGHAT and CDR2 FQDESV (reference sequence). The CDR3 spans 13 residues.

CDR3 sequence (DNA): TGTGCCAGCAGCTTCGTAGCGGGGCCAGAACGCGAGCAGTACTTC. It yields the protein CASSFVAGPEREQYF. The V call is TRBV7-2, the J call TRBJ2-7; 8 positions match TRBD2. Germline trimming cut 3 bases from V and 6 bases from J; bases unmatched to any gene: 10. CDR3 length: 15 amino acids. Germline V lookup: CDR1 SGHTA, CDR2 FQGNSA.

This clone occurred a few times. The chain recombines TRBV19 with TRBJ1-2; D not resolved. The CDR3 has 15 residues. Between the trimmed V and J ends, which lost 6 bases and 0 bases, there was a span of 14 bases. The germline V gene encodes CDR1 LNHDA and CDR2 SQIVND (reference sequence). CDR3: CASRTGSSSNYGYTF. In nucleotides, the CDR3 is TGTGCCAGTAGGACCGGGTCCTCCTCTAACTATGGCTACACCTTC.

This clone was seen only once. This chain links TRBV7-2 with TRBJ2-7; TRBD2 matches 8 bases. The length of the CDR3 is 15 residues. Germline V CDR1 and CDR2: SGHTA, FQGNSA. V shed 1 base, J shed 2 bases, and the junction held 4 bases outside the gene matches. The CDR3 spells CASSLDPAGAYEQYF. In nucleotides, the CDR3 is TGTGCCAGCAGCTTAGATCCAGCGGGGGCCTACGAGCAGTACTTC.

This chain links TRBV15 with TRBJ1-5, with TRBD1 matching 8 bases. V trimming: 0 bases; J trimming: 3 bases; junction bases outside the gene matches: 10. Germline V gene sequence: CDR1 LNHNV, CDR2 YYDKDF (reference sequence). The CDR3 contains 18 residues. DNA for the CDR3: TGTGCCACCAGCAGAGATAGAGGGGACAGGTTACCCAATCAGCCCCAGCATTTT. Translation: CATSRDRGDRLPNQPQHF.

This chain connects TRBV11-3 to TRBJ1-1, with D possibly matching TRBD1 (5 bases). Looked up from germline, CDR1 is SGHNT and CDR2 is YENEEA. The CDR3 covers 15 residues. V was shortened by 0 bases and J by 3 bases, with 11 bases between the two germline ends. The CDR3 sequence is CASSLDPLGDTEAFF. In nucleotides, the CDR3 is TGTGCCAGCAGCTTAGATCCGCTAGGGGACACTGAAGCTTTCTTT.

This chain connects TRBV6-4 to TRBJ2-1, with TRBD2 matching over 9 bases. The CDR3 contains 15 residues. The germline CDR1 and CDR2 sequences are MRHNA and SNTAGT. V lost 2 bases to trimming and J lost 8 bases; unmatched junction nucleotides: 7. The CDR3 here is CASSDRGGRADEQFF. The CDR3 DNA sequence: TGTGCCAGCAGTGACCGGGGCGGGAGGGCGGATGAGCAGTTCTTC.

V gene TRBV2 combines with J gene TRBJ1-4, with D perhaps matching TRBD1 (6 bases). Trimming removed 1 base from V and 13 bases from J, with 13 bases in between. The CDR3 covers 13 residues. CDR1 SNHLY and CDR2 FYNNEI come from the germline V gene. This chain's CDR3 is CASSEDREGGLFF. CDR3 DNA: TGTGCCAGCAGTGAAGACAGGGAAGGCGGACTGTTTTTT.

The chain has TRBV7-9 and TRBJ2-1; 13 bases align to TRBD2. CDR1 SEHNR and CDR2 FQNEAQ come from the germline V gene (reference sequence). V gave up 5 bases and J gave up 3 bases; unmatched junction bases: 4. The CDR3 spans 16 residues. The CDR3 bases are TGTGCCAGCAGCCCAGGACTAGCGGGGGACTACAATGAGCAGTTCTTC. This gives the protein CASSPGLAGDYNEQFF.

This clone was picked up a small number of times. Here the CDR3 DNA reads TGCAGCGTCGGGAAGACAGGGGCCTACGAGCAGTACTTC. Protein product: CSVGKTGAYEQYF. The chain links TRBV29-1 to TRBJ2-7, with TRBD1 matching 8 bases. Trimming cost V 6 bases and J 2 bases; bases outside gene matches: 6. The CDR3 is 13 amino acids. Germline loops: CDR1 SQVTM, CDR2 ANQGSEA.